The next 8 T cell receptor beta chains were all read from a single sample in a study of blood T cell repertoires in COVID-19. Method: immunoSEQ multiplex PCR; TCRdb's copy keeps in-frame clones and lacks some. This sample has 190,000 or so clones, with 94% found just once. Source material: peripheral blood. The source of these receptors is a man aged 30-40 years with COVID-19, enrolled during active disease.

This sequence joins TRBV6-5 and TRBJ2-1; 10 bases agree with TRBD2. Germline trimming cut 2 bases from V and 5 bases from J; bases unmatched to any gene: 6. Germline V gene data show CDR1 as MNHEY and CDR2 as SVGAGI. The CDR3 length is 16 residues. The CDR3 region has the DNA TGTGCCAGCAGTTACCGGTCTAGCGGGGGAAACAATGAGCAGTTCTTC. This gives the protein CASSYRSSGGNNEQFF.

The chain employs TRBV6-1 and TRBJ1-1, with 7 positions matching TRBD1. CDR1 MNHNS and CDR2 SASEGT come from the germline V gene. The CDR3 is 17 amino acids. Trimming removed 4 bases from V and 0 bases from J; junction bases left unmatched: 11. In DNA, the CDR3 is TGTGCCAGCAGTGGGGTCGGCCAGGGGGACATGAACACTGAAGCTTTCTTT. Translating gives CASSGVGQGDMNTEAFF.

The CDR3 DNA is TGTGCCACCCTCCGGGGGAACACTGAAGCTTTCTTT. This sequence encodes CATLRGNTEAFF. V usage is TRBV6-5 and J usage is TRBJ1-1; D not certain. The CDR3 runs 12 residues. The germline V gene encodes CDR1 MNHEY and CDR2 SVGAGI. Trimming stripped 10 bases from V and 1 base from J, with 10 bases between.

The rearrangement joins TRBV3-1 (or the pseudogene TRBV3-2) to TRBJ1-6, with D unclear. Germline CDR1 LGHDT, CDR2 YNNKEL (reference sequence). The CDR3 totals 13 residues. V was cut by 3 bases and J by 8 bases, with 8 bases left in between. The CDR3 here is CASSQTKDSPLHF. The CDR3 DNA follows: TGTGCCAGCAGCCAGACAAAAGATTCACCCCTCCACTTT.

V usage is TRBV6-5 and J usage is TRBJ1-2; 9 positions agree with TRBD1. This CDR3 has 15 amino acids. From germline, CDR1 is MNHEY and CDR2 SVGAGI. With 4 bases clipped from V and 4 bases from J, the junction kept 7 bases outside the gene matches. CDR3 sequence reads: CASSSTQGAGYGYTF. For the CDR3, the DNA is TGTGCCAGCAGTTCTACACAGGGGGCGGGCTATGGCTACACCTTC.

The rearrangement links TRBV14 to TRBJ2-4; tentatively, D is TRBD1 (6 bases). The CDR3 totals 16 residues. Trimming shortened V by 4 bases and J by 0 bases, and 13 bases separated the two germline ends. Germline V gene data show CDR1 as SGHDN and CDR2 as FVKESK. The CDR3 DNA reads TGTGCCAGCAGCCCCTCTACAGGGCTAGCCAAAAACATTCAGTACTTC. The encoded protein is CASSPSTGLAKNIQYF.

Written as DNA, the CDR3 is TGTGCCAGCAGCCGGACAACGAACACCGGGGAGCTGTTTTTT. Translated, it gives CASSRTTNTGELFF. This rearrangement joins TRBV27 to TRBJ2-2; maybe TRBD1 (5 bases). The CDR3 has 14 residues. Germline lookup yields CDR1 MNHEY and CDR2 SMNVEV (reference sequence). V was cut by 6 bases and J by 0 bases, with 8 bases left in between.

The chain links TRBV19 to TRBJ1-1, with TRBD1 as a possible D gene (6 bases). Germline V lookup: CDR1 LNHDA, CDR2 SQIVND (reference sequence). V was shortened by 5 bases and J by 4 bases, with 20 bases between the two germline ends. The CDR3 is made up of 16 amino acids. The CDR3 nucleotides are TGTGCCAGTAGTGCCAGGGGCAGGGGTAGTGCCACTGAAGCTTTCTTT. Its protein is CASSARGRGSATEAFF.